One and the same sample provided the 15 T cell receptor beta chains below, sequenced in a study of neurological immune-mediated disorders. One entry per CDR3 protein, called by TCRdb with MiXCR from the 5' RACE reads. The sample includes tens of thousands of distinct CDR3 sequences, 10% seen only once; the top ten take 1.8%. The source material was PBMCs. All receptors come from a man aged 35-49 years in good health.

This clonotype was counted many times. The chain joins TRBV9 to TRBJ2-1; D gene unclear. Trimming stripped 0 bases from V and 7 bases from J, with 14 bases between. CDR1 is SGDLS, CDR2 YYNGEE, per germline. The CDR3 length is 15 residues. The CDR3 reads CASSVGAGFGNEQFF. In DNA form, the CDR3 reads TGTGCCAGCAGCGTAGGGGCTGGGTTCGGGAATGAGCAGTTCTTC.

This clonotype was counted many times. This chain uses TRBV5-6 with TRBJ1-1; D unclear. The V gene's germline CDR1 is SGHDT and CDR2 YYEEEE. The CDR3 consists of 14 residues. V was pared by 0 bases and J by 1 base, with 7 bases between. The CDR3 nucleotides are TGTGCCAGCAGCTTGGGGGCGGGGAACACTGAAGCTTTCTTT. Protein: CASSLGAGNTEAFF.

This clonotype was picked up many times. The gene calls are TRBV6-6 and TRBJ2-4; 7 positions match TRBD1. This CDR3 is built from 19 residues. Germline loops: CDR1 MNHNY, CDR2 SVGAGI (reference sequence). V trimming: 4 bases; J trimming: 0 bases; junction bases outside the gene matches: 15. The CDR3 here is CASSSDSGTADLAKNIQYF. The CDR3 bases are TGTGCCAGCAGTTCCGACTCCGGGACAGCGGATCTAGCCAAAAACATTCAGTACTTC.

The sample holds many counts of this clonotype. The chain links TRBV18 to TRBJ1-1; a weak D match, TRBD1 (6 bases). Germline lookup yields CDR1 KGHSH and CDR2 LQKENI. The CDR3 has 16 amino acids. In DNA form, the CDR3 reads TGTGCTTCGACGGGAGGGGGGACCGTCCTGAACACTGAAGCTTTCTTT. The encoded protein is CASTGGGTVLNTEAFF.

The table lists this clonotype with a few counts. The chain carries TRBV5-1 and TRBJ2-3, with D unclear. The CDR3 is 14 residues long. Germline values: CDR1 SGHRS, CDR2 YFSETQ. Trimming removed 2 bases at V and 0 bases at J, with 7 bases between. The CDR3 nucleotides are TGCGCCAGCAGCTTAGGACGGAGCACAGATACGCAGTATTTT. Translated, it gives CASSLGRSTDTQYF.

The sample holds many counts of this clonotype. The chain is built from TRBV5-6 and TRBJ2-5; TRBD2 agrees at 12 bases. The CDR3 runs to 16 residues. Germline assignment: CDR1 SGHDT and CDR2 YYEEEE. V trimming: 1 base; J trimming: 3 bases; junction bases outside the gene matches: 4. The CDR3 DNA sequence: TGTGCCAGCAGCTTGAAGACTAGCGGGAGAGAAGAGACCCAGTACTTC. It specifies CASSLKTSGREETQYF.

The chain has TRBV6-6 and TRBJ2-7, with 7 bases lining up with TRBD2. In germline, CDR1 is MNHNY, CDR2 SVGAGI (reference sequence). V trimming: 6 bases; J trimming: 0 bases; junction bases outside the gene matches: 20. The CDR3 spans 19 residues. The CDR3 DNA is TGTGCCAGCAGCCCCTACTTTTACTTGATAGCGGGTCTCTCCTACGAGCAGTACTTC. Translated: CASSPYFYLIAGLSYEQYF.

This clonotype was detected many times. V gene TRBV28 combines with J gene TRBJ2-2; D is uncertain. CDR3 size: 12 residues. Looked up from germline, CDR1 is MDHEN and CDR2 is SYDVKM. The V gene lost 5 bases and the J gene lost 9 bases, with 10 bases spanning the gap. CDR3 sequence (DNA): TGTGCCAGCAGTCCCCGAGGCCGGGAGCTGTTTTTT. Its protein product is CASSPRGRELFF.

This clonotype was detected many times. The chain combines TRBV5-1 with TRBJ2-2; tentative D call: TRBD2 (5 bases). The CDR3 sequence is 16 residues long. Germline V gene data show CDR1 as SGHRS and CDR2 as YFSETQ. Trimming shortened V by 1 base and J by 0 bases, and 10 bases separated the two germline ends. CDR3 sequence: CASSLSGSANTGELFF. In DNA, the CDR3 is TGCGCCAGCAGCTTGAGTGGGAGCGCGAACACCGGGGAGCTGTTTTTT. Full variable domain (outside the CDR3, taken from reference TRBV5-1 and TRBJ2-2): KAGVTQTPRYLIKTRGQQVTLSCSPISGHRSVSWYQQTPGQGLQFLFEYFSETQRNKGNFPGRFSGRQFSNSRSEMNVSTLELGDSALYLCASSLSGSANTGELFFGEGSRLTVL.

With respect to this clonotype: A much larger clone differs by one base, so this may be a read error. CDR3 protein: CVSRDPGIYGYTF. The CDR3 nucleotides read TGTGTCAGCAGGGACCCCGGCATCTATGGCTACACCTTC. The chain employs TRBV6-6 and TRBJ1-2, with D possibly being TRBD1 (5 bases). The V gene's germline CDR1 is MNHNY and CDR2 SVGAGI (reference sequence). The CDR3 is made up of 13 amino acids.

This clonotype was seen repeatedly, ten times or more. This rearrangement joins TRBV20-1 to TRBJ2-5, with a weak D call TRBD2 (6 bases). V was shortened by 0 bases and J by 4 bases, with 9 bases between the two germline ends. CDR1 is DFQATT and CDR2 is SNEGSKA in the germline V gene (reference sequence). CDR3 size: 13 residues. CDR3 nucleotide sequence: TGCAGTGCTAGAGATACGGGACTAGAGACCCAGTACTTC. This translates into CSARDTGLETQYF.

In this sample, this clonotype turned up many times. The chain couples TRBV10-3 to TRBJ2-3, with D unclear. Germline values: CDR1 ENHRY, CDR2 SYGVKD. V lost 7 bases and J lost 2, with 19 bases in between. CDR3 length: 16 amino acids. The CDR3 DNA sequence: TGTGCCATCATCCCCCCCTTACGATGCCCCACAGATACGCAGTATTTT. It encodes CAIIPPLRCPTDTQYF.

Many counts were recorded for this clonotype. The chain couples TRBV12-3 or TRBV12-4 to TRBJ1-1; maybe TRBD1 (5 bases). The ends were cut back, 5 bases at V and 5 bases at J, with 15 bases in the middle. This CDR3 has 14 amino acids. The CDR3: CASSPMGRGTEAFF. Written as DNA, the CDR3 is TGTGCCAGCAGTCCAATGGGACGGGGGACTGAAGCTTTCTTT.

A word on this clonotype: At one boundary the junction diverges from the germline segment, which might be a read error. The chain employs TRBV5-6 and TRBJ2-2; D is perhaps TRBD1 (5 bases). The CDR3 sequence is 15 residues long. Germline-derived CDR1 and CDR2 are SGHDT and YYEEEE. Written as DNA, the CDR3 is TGTGCCAGCAGCTCCACATGGGGCGGCACCGTGGAGCTGTTTTTT. Amino acids: CASSSTWGGTVELFF. The full variable domain, in which reference TRBV5-6 and TRBJ2-2 provide the parts outside the CDR3, is DAGVTQSPTHLIKTRGQQVTLRCSPKSGHDTVSWYQQALGQGPQFIFQYYEEEERQRGNFPDRFSGHQFPNYSSELNVNALLLGDSALYLCASSSTWGGTVELFFGEGSRLTVL.

This clonotype was picked up many times. The genes are TRBV5-5 and TRBJ1-1; D ambiguous. This CDR3 has 14 residues. Looked up from germline, CDR1 is SGHKS and CDR2 is YYEKEE (reference sequence). Trimming took off 0 bases at V and 1 base at J, with 7 bases between the two ends. The CDR3 sequence is CASSLAVSNTEAFF. In nucleotides, the CDR3 is TGTGCCAGCAGCTTGGCCGTGTCGAACACTGAAGCTTTCTTT.